Below are 17 T cell receptor beta chains sequenced from a single sample in a study of CD8 T cells in Susac syndrome. Random-hexamer reverse transcription was applied to about 0.5 to 1 ug RNA. TCRdb reanalysed the immunoSEQ multiplex PCR reads using MiXCR and keeps one entry per CDR3 protein. Of 150,000 to 190,000 distinct CDR3 sequences in the sample, less than 97% were seen once. Sequenced input: CD8+ T cells from PBMCs. These receptors were taken from a human donor with multiple sclerosis.

The V call is TRBV27, the J call TRBJ2-7; TRBD2 is a possible D gene (6 bases). V gave up 6 bases and J gave up 3 bases, with 18 bases separating them. The CDR3 has 15 residues. The germline gives CDR1 MNHEY, CDR2 SMNVEV (reference sequence). The CDR3 region is CASSDPGEEIYEQYF. For the CDR3, the DNA is TGTGCCAGCAGCGATCCCGGGGAGGAAATCTACGAGCAGTACTTC.

The CDR3 reads CASSQGPRTNEQFF. The CDR3 DNA is TGTGCCAGCAGCCAAGGGCCCCGGACGAATGAGCAGTTCTTC. The chain couples TRBV3-1 to TRBJ2-1; D is unresolved. The CDR3 length is 14 residues. Per the germline V gene, CDR1 is LGHDT and CDR2 is YNNKEL (reference sequence). Trimming left V 1 base short and J 7 bases short, with 11 bases between.

This clonotype showed up just once. This rearrangement joins TRBV5-1 to TRBJ2-3; D unclear. Trimming cost V 4 bases and J 5 bases, with 17 bases left between them. This CDR3 spans 15 amino acids. Germline V gene lookup returns CDR1 SGHRS and CDR2 YFSETQ. The chain's CDR3 is CASSPETGSGDTQYF. The CDR3 DNA sequence: TGCGCCAGCAGCCCTGAGACTGGATCGGGAGATACGCAGTATTTT.

The V call is TRBV20-1, the J call TRBJ2-3; 9 bases are shared with TRBD2. The CDR3 runs 15 residues. Germline assignment: CDR1 DFQATT and CDR2 SNEGSKA (reference sequence). V trimming: 4 bases; J trimming: 0 bases; junction bases outside the gene matches: 5. The DNA of the CDR3 is TGCAGTGCTAACCCTCTAGCGGGGAGCACAGATACGCAGTATTTT. Protein product: CSANPLAGSTDTQYF.

J is TRBJ1-1 and V is TRBV12-3 or TRBV12-4; D unclear. V was trimmed by 2 bases and J by 1 base, leaving 8 bases between them. The CDR3 contains 14 residues. The CDR3 reads CASSLSAGNTEAFF. The CDR3 region has the DNA TGTGCCAGCAGTTTAAGTGCAGGGAACACTGAAGCTTTCTTT.

The chain has TRBV9 and TRBJ2-2; possibly TRBD2 for D (6 bases). The CDR3 is made up of 15 amino acids. Germline CDR1 reads SGDLS; CDR2 reads YYNGEE. Deletions cut 2 bases from V and 3 bases from J, with 11 bases between. The CDR3 DNA is TGTGCCAGCAGCGTTGAAGGGGAGGACACCGGGGAGCTGTTTTTT. Its protein product is CASSVEGEDTGELFF.

The rearrangement joins TRBV4-1 to TRBJ1-1; D unclear. Trimming removed 1 base from V and 0 bases from J, with 9 bases in between. This CDR3 is built from 15 residues. Germline loops: CDR1 MGHRA, CDR2 YSYEKL. CDR3 nucleotides: TGCGCCAGCAGCCAAGGACTGGTAATGAACACTGAAGCTTTCTTT. It specifies CASSQGLVMNTEAFF.

The CDR3 sequence: CASSLEAFRSYNSPLHF. As DNA, the CDR3 is TGTGCCAGCAGTTTAGAGGCGTTTCGCTCCTATAATTCACCCCTCCACTTT. The chain combines TRBV27 with TRBJ1-6, with D unresolved. V lost 2 bases, J lost 0 bases, and 11 bases lay in between. CDR1 is MNHEY, CDR2 SMNVEV, per germline (reference sequence). The CDR3 is made up of 17 amino acids.

V and J are TRBV9 and TRBJ1-2; D is possibly TRBD1 (5 bases). Trimming removed 0 bases from V and 3 bases from J, with 15 bases in between. Germline-derived CDR1 and CDR2 are SGDLS and YYNGEE. The CDR3 has 16 residues. The CDR3 bases are TGTGCCAGCAGCGTAGTCTCGGGGACTGGGGACTATGGCTACACCTTC. Translated: CASSVVSGTGDYGYTF.

The chain is built from TRBV12-3 or TRBV12-4 and TRBJ2-1; D remains ambiguous. Trimming took off 1 base at V and 8 bases at J, with 9 bases between the two ends. The CDR3 is 13 amino acids. CDR3 in DNA: TGTGCCAGCAGTTTAGTGCAGGCCGATGAGCAGTTCTTC. Its protein product is CASSLVQADEQFF.

The chain uses TRBV27 and TRBJ1-3; D call uncertain. CDR1 MNHEY and CDR2 SMNVEV come from the germline V gene (reference sequence). Trimming took off 5 bases at V and 2 bases at J, with 13 bases between the two ends. The CDR3 has 15 amino acids. DNA of the CDR3: TGTGCCAGCAGTGAGCTTGGCAGTGCTGGAAACACCATATATTTT. Translated, it gives CASSELGSAGNTIYF.

This sequence joins TRBV10-2 and TRBJ2-7; a weak D match, TRBD1 (5 bases). Germline V gene data show CDR1 as WSHSY and CDR2 as SAAADI. V lost 6 bases and J 6 bases, leaving 9 bases between the germline ends. The length of the CDR3 is 11 residues. The CDR3 DNA reads TGCGCCAGCAGCGAAGGGGCCGAGCAGTACTTC. It encodes CASSEGAEQYF.

The rearrangement joins TRBV9 to TRBJ2-3; D may be TRBD1 or TRBD2 (5 bases each). V was cut by 4 bases and J by 6 bases, with 18 bases left in between. The germline V gene has CDR1 SGDLS and CDR2 YYNGEE. This CDR3 is built from 15 residues. CDR3 nucleotides: TGTGCCAGCAGCTCCCGAGGGACCCCGTTGGATACGCAGTATTTT. This translates into CASSSRGTPLDTQYF.

For the CDR3, the DNA is TGTGCCAGCAGGCCACAGGGATGGCCGGCGGGCCGCACAGATACGCAGTATTTT. Its translation: CASRPQGWPAGRTDTQYF. The J gene is TRBJ2-3, the V gene TRBV6-1, with D possibly TRBD1 on 6 matching bases. V lost 6 bases to trimming and J lost 1 base, with 23 bases between them. CDR1 is MNHNS, CDR2 SASEGT, per germline. The CDR3 extends over 18 amino acids.

This chain connects TRBV6-5 to TRBJ1-2; D remains ambiguous. The germline gives CDR1 MNHEY, CDR2 SVGAGI. The CDR3 has 13 amino acids. Trimming shortened V by 0 bases and J by 3 bases, and 5 bases separated the two germline ends. The CDR3 nucleotides read TGTGCCAGCAGTTACTCGGCAGACTATGGCTACACCTTC. Translated, it gives CASSYSADYGYTF.

In nucleotides, the CDR3 is TGTGCCAGCAGCCCCCAGGGTTACACTGAAGCTTTCTTT. Protein: CASSPQGYTEAFF. This rearrangement joins TRBV12-3 or TRBV12-4 to TRBJ1-1, with D tentatively TRBD1 (5 bases). Trimming took off 6 bases at V and 3 bases at J, with 11 bases between the two ends. This CDR3 comprises 13 residues.

The chain links TRBV19 to TRBJ1-5; the D gene is possibly TRBD1 (5 bases). Germline-derived CDR1 and CDR2 are LNHDA and SQIVND (reference sequence). Trimming took off 8 bases at V and 0 bases at J, with 11 bases between the two ends. This CDR3 spans 14 amino acids. The CDR3 region is CASFQGDSNQPQHF. Here the CDR3 DNA reads TGTGCCAGTTTCCAGGGAGATAGCAATCAGCCCCAGCATTTT. Based on the CDR3 plus reference TRBV19 and TRBJ1-5, the full variable domain is DGGITQSPKYLFRKEGQNVTLSCEQNLNHDAMYWYRQDPGQGLRLIYYSQIVNDFQKGDIAEGYSVSREKKESFPLTVTSAQKNPTAFYLCASFQGDSNQPQHFGDGTRLSIL.